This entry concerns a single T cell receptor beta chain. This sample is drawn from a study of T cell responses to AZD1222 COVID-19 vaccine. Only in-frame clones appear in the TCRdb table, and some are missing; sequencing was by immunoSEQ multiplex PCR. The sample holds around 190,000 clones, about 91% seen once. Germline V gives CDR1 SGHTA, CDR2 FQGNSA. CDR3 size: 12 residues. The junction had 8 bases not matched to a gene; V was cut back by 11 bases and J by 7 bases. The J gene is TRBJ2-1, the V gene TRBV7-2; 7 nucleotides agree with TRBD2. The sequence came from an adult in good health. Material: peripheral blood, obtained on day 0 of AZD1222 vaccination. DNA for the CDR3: TGTGCCTGGGAGGGTTCGGGTAATGAGCAGTTCTTC. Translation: CAWEGSGNEQFF.